This T cell receptor (beta chain) is drawn from a study of regulatory T cells in long-lasting Graves disease. Study summary: A definition of persistent Graves' disease required over 5 years of antithyroid drugs plus positive TSH receptor antibodies.

This CDR3 has 15 amino acids. Germline CDR1 is MNHNS and CDR2 is SASEGT. Germline trimming cut 5 bases from V and 6 bases from J; bases unmatched to any gene: 7. Points from the study as a whole: Persistent disease preferred TRBV28, TRBJ1-2 and TRBJ2-5; new disease, TRBV20-1 and TRBJ2-1. Persistent Graves' patients showed less TCR diversity than newly diagnosed ones.

Described time point: persistent/refractory GD, antithyroid drugs over 5 years with positive TRAb. The TCR library was made from RNA extracted from PBMCs. This clonotype has a count of ten or more. Its antigen is unidentified. HTBI primers from iRepertoire and Arm-PCR of CDR3 regions yielded the TCR beta libraries. TCRdb ran MiXCR on the multiplex PCR reads and lists one entry per CDR3 protein. The sample lists around 400,000 distinct CDR3 sequences, roughly a fifth occurring once. This material consisted of peripheral blood mononuclear cells (PBMCs), taken when the disease was refractory, from a patient treated with antithyroid drugs. V gene TRBV6-1 combines with J gene TRBJ1-5; 10 positions match TRBD1. The sequence was obtained from a female donor with Graves disease. DNA of the CDR3: TGTGCCAGCAGTCCGACAGGGGGCTTAGGTCAGCCCCAGCATTTT. Translation gives CASSPTGGLGQPQHF.